The sequence of this TCR beta chain was determined in a study of OX40 agonist ivuxolimab in advanced cancers. Across the study: An anti-OX40 (CD134) antibody with agonistic activity, ivuxolimab, was administered to patients. General study results and limits: In the 0.1 to 3.0 mg/kg range, CD4+ and CD8+ blood T cells had expanded clonally by week 6.

Peripheral blood came from all dose cohorts at three timepoints. A remark on this clone: Its specificity is not known.

The data were produced by immunoSEQ multiplex PCR, yet TCRdb's version contains in-frame clones alone and is incomplete. The data hold over 95,000 clones, with approximately 83% observed a single time. CDR1 and CDR2 (germline): LNHDA, SQIVND (reference sequence). The CDR3 consists of 15 residues. Trimming cost V 2 bases and J 5 bases; bases outside gene matches: 1. The specimen was CD4+ or CD8+ T cells sorted from blood, collected in a trial of the OX40 agonist ivuxolimab. The chain joins TRBV19 to TRBJ2-1; 12 bases line up with TRBD2. This TCR derives from an adult with an advanced solid tumor such as melanoma, head and neck, liver or kidney cancer. CDR3 nucleotide sequence: TGTGCCAGTAGTATAAGGACTAGCGGGGACAATGAGCAGTTCTTC. Its protein is CASSIRTSGDNEQFF.